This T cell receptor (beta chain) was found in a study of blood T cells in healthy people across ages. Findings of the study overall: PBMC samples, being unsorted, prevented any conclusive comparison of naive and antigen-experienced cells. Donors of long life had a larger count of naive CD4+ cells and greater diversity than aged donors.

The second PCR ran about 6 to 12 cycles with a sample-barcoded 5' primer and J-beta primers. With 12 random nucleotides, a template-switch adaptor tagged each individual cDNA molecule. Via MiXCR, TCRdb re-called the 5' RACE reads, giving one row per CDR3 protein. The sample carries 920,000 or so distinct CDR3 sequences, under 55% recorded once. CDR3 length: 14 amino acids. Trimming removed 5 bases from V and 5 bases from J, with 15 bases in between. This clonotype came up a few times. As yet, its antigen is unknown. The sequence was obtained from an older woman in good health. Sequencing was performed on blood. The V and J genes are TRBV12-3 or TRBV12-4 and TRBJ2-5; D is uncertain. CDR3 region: CASSVMSYGETQYF. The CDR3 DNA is TGTGCCAGCAGTGTAATGTCTTATGGGGAGACCCAGTACTTC.